These 28 T cell receptor beta chains share one sample of origin, sequenced in a study of radiation and T cells in renal cell carcinoma. Time point in this sample: blood 2 weeks post-SBRT. Treatment described: 15 Gy SBRT to primary tumor, nephrectomy 4 weeks later. The table came from immunoSEQ multiplex PCR; TCRdb's copy has only in-frame clones and leaves some out. The table shows 150,000 to 160,000 clones, with roughly 87% occurring only once. This sample comprised blood, obtained from a patient whose treatment included radiotherapy and nephrectomy. All receptors derive from a woman between 45 and 65 years old with renal cell carcinoma.

The rearrangement links TRBV10-3 to TRBJ1-5, with D possibly being TRBD1 (5 bases). Germline lookup yields CDR1 ENHRY and CDR2 SYGVKD. This CDR3 comprises 13 residues. Trimming left V 4 bases short and J 6 bases short, with 10 bases between. The CDR3 spells CAISAAGTQPQHF. In DNA, the CDR3 is TGTGCCATCAGTGCGGCAGGGACTCAGCCCCAGCATTTT.

The chain uses TRBV9 and TRBJ2-5; TRBD2 aligns across 7 bases. This CDR3 region has 17 residues. Germline values: CDR1 SGDLS, CDR2 YYNGEE. V lost 0 bases, J lost 4 bases, and 12 bases stayed unmatched. The CDR3 is CASSVDSRAGRGETQYF. The CDR3 DNA follows: TGTGCCAGCAGCGTAGATTCCCGAGCGGGGAGGGGAGAGACCCAGTACTTC.

This clone was counted a few times. The J gene is TRBJ1-1, the V gene TRBV7-9, with D perhaps TRBD1 (6 bases). The CDR3 is 13 residues long. V lost 5 bases and J 11 bases, leaving 18 bases between the germline ends. Germline V lookup: CDR1 SEHNR, CDR2 FQNEAQ (reference sequence). The chain's CDR3 is CASSPGTGIGAFF. In DNA, the CDR3 is TGTGCCAGCAGCCCCGGCACAGGGATCGGGGCTTTCTTT.

The J gene is TRBJ1-3, the V gene TRBV7-2; D is unclear. V was trimmed by 3 bases and J by 7 bases, leaving 13 bases between them. The CDR3 is made up of 14 amino acids. Germline V CDR1 and CDR2: SGHTA, FQGNSA. CDR3 residues: CASSFRGEQNTIYF. The CDR3 DNA reads as TGTGCCAGCAGCTTTCGTGGGGAACAGAACACCATATATTTT. The variable domain in full, completed from reference TRBV7-2 and TRBJ1-3, reads GAGVSQSPSNKVTEKGKDVELRCDPISGHTALYWYRQSLGQGLEFLIYFQGNSAPDKSGLPSDRFSAERTGGSVSTLTIQRTQQEDSAVYLCASSFRGEQNTIYFGEGSWLTVV.

The chain uses TRBV7-9 and TRBJ2-2; D is perhaps TRBD2 (6 bases). The V end lost 1 base, the J end lost 1 base, and 10 bases lay between the germline ends. Germline V gives CDR1 SEHNR, CDR2 FQNEAQ (reference sequence). The CDR3 runs to 16 residues. The DNA for the CDR3 is TGTGCCAGCAGCTTAGGGGGGGTATGGAACACCGGGGAGCTGTTTTTT. This gives the protein CASSLGGVWNTGELFF.

This chain connects TRBV2 to TRBJ1-1, with D hard to call. V lost 8 bases and J 0 bases, leaving 10 bases between the germline ends. The germline V gene has CDR1 SNHLY and CDR2 FYNNEI. The CDR3 is 13 amino acids. CDR3 in DNA: TGTGCCAGCCTCCGAGGAGTGAACACTGAAGCTTTCTTT. It is translated as CASLRGVNTEAFF.

The chain uses TRBV5-1 and TRBJ2-3; 13 bases agree with TRBD2. The CDR3 sequence is 17 residues long. CDR1 is SGHRS, CDR2 YFSETQ, per germline. The J segment lost 6 bases and the V segment lost 3 bases, leaving 10 bases of the junction unmatched. The CDR3 DNA reads TGCGCCAGCAGCTATGGACAGGGGACTAGCGGGGTGGATACGCAGTATTTT. This translates into CASSYGQGTSGVDTQYF.

The rearrangement links TRBV5-6 to TRBJ1-5, with D hard to call. The CDR3 is 16 amino acids. Trimming removed 0 bases at V and 2 bases at J, with 12 bases between. Germline-derived CDR1 and CDR2 are SGHDT and YYEEEE. The CDR3 sequence: CASSLATVGGNQPQHF. The CDR3 DNA sequence: TGTGCCAGCAGCTTGGCGACGGTCGGGGGCAATCAGCCCCAGCATTTT.

The chain couples TRBV30 to TRBJ1-4; D is perhaps TRBD1 (5 bases). The ends were cut back, 2 bases at V and 1 base at J, with 11 bases in the middle. The germline CDR1 and CDR2 sequences are GTSNPN and SVGIG (reference sequence). CDR3 length equals 15 residues. The CDR3 region is CAWSPGTITNEKLFF. CDR3 nucleotide sequence: TGTGCCTGGAGTCCCGGGACTATAACTAATGAAAAACTGTTTTTT.

CDR3 loop: CATQGAREVNGYTF. The CDR3 nucleotides read TGTGCCACACAGGGGGCGAGGGAGGTGAATGGCTACACCTTC. The V call is TRBV6-5, the J call TRBJ1-2; the match to TRBD1 covers 9 bases. V was pared by 10 bases and J by 6 bases, with 12 bases of the junction left unmatched. The CDR3 consists of 14 residues. Germline V lookup: CDR1 MNHEY, CDR2 SVGAGI.

The DNA of the CDR3 is TGTGCTAGTGGTGCCCCCTTTGAGGGTCCCTCCTACGAGCAGTACTTC. This encodes CASGAPFEGPSYEQYF. The chain couples TRBV12-5 to TRBJ2-7, with D maybe TRBD2 (5 bases). The CDR3 is 16 amino acids. Trimming took off 5 bases at V and 0 bases at J, with 17 bases between the two ends. Germline CDR1 LGHNT, CDR2 FRNRAP.

The chain has TRBV6-5 and TRBJ2-7; weak D call: TRBD2 (5 bases). Looked up from germline, CDR1 is MNHEY and CDR2 is SVGAGI. The V and J ends lost 7 bases and 5 bases respectively, with 9 bases between them. This CDR3 is built from 11 residues. CDR3: CASTGVHEQYF. The CDR3 coding sequence is TGTGCCAGCACCGGGGTACACGAGCAGTACTTC.

This clone turned up a few times. This chain uses TRBV7-3 with TRBJ1-1; 7 bases align to TRBD1. CDR1 and CDR2 from the germline V gene are SGHTA and FQGTGA. CDR3 length: 12 residues. V gave up 4 bases and J gave up 9 bases; unmatched junction bases: 5. Here the CDR3 reads CASSSPGQKAFF. CDR3 coding DNA: TGTGCCAGCAGCTCACCGGGACAGAAAGCTTTCTTT.

V is TRBV7-9 and J is TRBJ1-6; 7 bases agree with TRBD1. Germline-derived CDR1 and CDR2 are SEHNR and FQNEAQ (reference sequence). The trim removed 2 bases at V and 9 bases at J, leaving 7 bases unmatched. The CDR3 has 15 residues. This CDR3 is CASSLKGTVSSPLHF. As DNA, the CDR3 is TGTGCCAGCAGCTTAAAAGGGACAGTTAGTTCACCCCTCCACTTT.

The chain joins TRBV7-2 to TRBJ1-3, with 7 bases fitting TRBD1. J gave up 0 bases and V 1 base, and 6 bases lay outside the gene matches. CDR3 length: 17 amino acids. CDR1 and CDR2 from the germline V gene are SGHTA and FQGNSA. The DNA of the CDR3 is TGTGCCAGCAGCTTAGGCCCGACAGGGTCCTCTGGAAACACCATATATTTT. It specifies CASSLGPTGSSGNTIYF.

This clone was seen only once. J is TRBJ2-3 and V is TRBV5-4; 8 bases align to TRBD1. The junction had 8 bases not matched to a gene; V was cut back by 4 bases and J by 4 bases. Germline V CDR1 and CDR2: SGHNT, YYREEE (reference sequence). The CDR3 sequence is 15 residues long. This CDR3 is CASSPEQGVADTQYF. The CDR3 bases are TGTGCCAGCAGCCCTGAACAGGGGGTTGCAGATACGCAGTATTTT.

The rearrangement links TRBV5-4 to TRBJ2-5; D is possibly TRBD2 (7 bases). With 5 bases removed from V and 4 bases from J, the gap between germline ends came to 15 bases. Per germline, CDR1 SGHNT and CDR2 YYREEE (reference sequence). This CDR3 has 14 amino acids. CDR3 protein: CASRRAGQGETQYF. The CDR3, as DNA: TGTGCCAGCAGGCGAGCGGGACAAGGAGAGACCCAGTACTTC.

The chain couples TRBV5-1 to TRBJ1-1; TRBD1 might be the D (5 bases). The CDR3 consists of 16 residues. Germline CDR1 is SGHRS and CDR2 is YFSETQ. Trimming shortened V by 4 bases and J by 5 bases, and 21 bases separated the two germline ends. The CDR3 reads CASSLGTSLEWTEAFF. CDR3 DNA: TGCGCCAGCAGCCTCGGGACGTCCCTCGAGTGGACTGAAGCTTTCTTT. Supplemented by reference TRBV5-1 and TRBJ1-1, the full variable domain reads KAGVTQTPRYLIKTRGQQVTLSCSPISGHRSVSWYQQTPGQGLQFLFEYFSETQRNKGNFPGRFSGRQFSNSRSEMNVSTLELGDSALYLCASSLGTSLEWTEAFFGQGTRLTVV.

V gene TRBV6-5 combines with J gene TRBJ2-1; 9 nucleotides match TRBD2. The V gene end was trimmed by 4 bases and the J gene end by 5 bases; junction bases not matched to a gene: 6. Germline V gene data show CDR1 as MNHEY and CDR2 as SVGAGI. The CDR3 contains 15 residues. The CDR3 DNA is TGTGCCAGCAGTTTGAGCGGGGGGTCCCACAATGAGCAGTTCTTC. This gives the protein CASSLSGGSHNEQFF.

The V gene is TRBV6-1, the J gene TRBJ2-1; weak D call: TRBD1 (5 bases). Germline values: CDR1 MNHNS, CDR2 SASEGT. The CDR3 loop spans 12 amino acids. V was cut by 8 bases and J by 9 bases, with 14 bases left in between. CDR3 protein: CASGFTGSEQFF. The CDR3 DNA sequence: TGTGCCAGCGGATTTACAGGTAGTGAGCAGTTCTTC.

The rearrangement uses TRBV19 and TRBJ2-3; D call uncertain. V was trimmed by 9 bases and J by 5 bases, leaving 18 bases between them. Germline assignment: CDR1 LNHDA and CDR2 SQIVND (reference sequence). CDR3 size: 14 residues. The CDR3 sequence: CASSGGDLVDTQYF. CDR3 nucleotide sequence: TGTGCCAGCTCCGGCGGCGATCTGGTAGATACGCAGTATTTT.

Here the CDR3 reads CATSRASGGFRRGELFF. CDR3 nucleotides: TGTGCCACCAGCAGGGCTAGCGGGGGGTTTCGCCGCGGGGAGCTGTTTTTT. This sequence joins TRBV15 and TRBJ2-2; 11 bases match TRBD2. The CDR3 contains 17 residues. Germline V gene sequence: CDR1 LNHNV, CDR2 YYDKDF (reference sequence). With 3 bases clipped from V and 7 bases from J, the junction kept 10 bases outside the gene matches.

This chain uses TRBV5-1 with TRBJ1-1; D uncertain. Trimming cost V 5 bases and J 0 bases, with 11 bases left between them. The CDR3 contains 14 residues. Germline V gives CDR1 SGHRS, CDR2 YFSETQ. CDR3 in DNA: TGCGCCAGCAGGAGCCTTATTATGAACACTGAAGCTTTCTTT. This codes for CASRSLIMNTEAFF.

J is TRBJ1-2 and V is TRBV5-8; D gene uncertain. V was shortened by 1 base and J by 5 bases, with 12 bases between the two germline ends. The CDR3 sequence is 14 residues long. Germline values: CDR1 SGHTS, CDR2 YDEGEE. The chain's CDR3 is CASSLRVDAYGYTF. The DNA for the CDR3 is TGTGCCAGCAGCTTGAGGGTCGATGCATATGGCTACACCTTC. The full variable domain, its missing parts supplied by reference TRBV5-8 and TRBJ1-2, is EAGVTQSPTHLIKTRGQQATLRCSPISGHTSVYWYQQALGLGLQFLLWYDEGEERNRGNFPPRFSGRQFPNYSSELNVNALELEDSALYLCASSLRVDAYGYTFGSGTRLTVV.

V gene TRBV19 combines with J gene TRBJ2-7; D not certain. V was pared by 5 bases and J by 3 bases, with 11 bases between. The CDR3 length is 13 residues. The germline V gene encodes CDR1 LNHDA and CDR2 SQIVND (reference sequence). The CDR3 loop reads CASSHGPDYEQYF. CDR3 bases: TGTGCCAGTAGTCATGGCCCTGACTACGAGCAGTACTTC.

The chain employs TRBV4-2 and TRBJ1-1; a weak D match, TRBD1 (5 bases). This CDR3 is 13 amino acids long. The V end lost 8 bases, the J end lost 4 bases, and 14 bases lay between the germline ends. CDR1 is LGHNA, CDR2 YNFKEQ, per germline. CDR3 sequence: CASQSRVSTEAFF. The CDR3 bases are TGTGCCAGCCAATCCAGGGTTAGCACTGAAGCTTTCTTT.

The gene calls are TRBV30 and TRBJ1-6, with TRBD1 as a possible D gene (5 bases). The length of the CDR3 is 19 residues. V was shortened by 7 bases and J by 8 bases, with 33 bases between the two germline ends. CDR1 and CDR2 (germline): GTSNPN, SVGIG (reference sequence). The CDR3 region is CALRTGRARSGVRDSPLHF. CDR3 DNA sequence: TGTGCCTTAAGGACGGGCAGGGCCCGGTCTGGCGTTAGGGATTCACCCCTCCACTTT.

Of note for this clone: Its ends do not fully match the called genes, so a read error is possible. DNA of the CDR3: TGTGCTAGCAGCCCCCGGACAGGCCCCGGGGGGACCGGGGAGCTGTTTTTT. Translation: CASSPRTGPGGTGELFF. The chain employs TRBV7-7 and TRBJ2-2, with D tentatively TRBD1 or TRBD2 (7 bases each). There are 17 residues in the CDR3. Looked up from germline, CDR1 is SSHAT and CDR2 is FNYEAQ (reference sequence).